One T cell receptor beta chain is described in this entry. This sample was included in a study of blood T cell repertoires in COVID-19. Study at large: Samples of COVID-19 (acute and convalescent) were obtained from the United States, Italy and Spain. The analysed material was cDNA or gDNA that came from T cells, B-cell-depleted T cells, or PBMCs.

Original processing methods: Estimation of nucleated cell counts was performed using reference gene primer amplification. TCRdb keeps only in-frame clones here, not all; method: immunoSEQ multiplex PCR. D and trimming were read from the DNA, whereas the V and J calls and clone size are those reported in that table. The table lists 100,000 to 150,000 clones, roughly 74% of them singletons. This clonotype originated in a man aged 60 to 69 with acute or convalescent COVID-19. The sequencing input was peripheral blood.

CDR3 sequence: CASSLAFETGEKLFF. As DNA, the CDR3 is TGCGCCAGCAGCTTGGCCTTCGAGACAGGGGAAAAACTGTTTTTT. This rearrangement joins TRBV5-1 to TRBJ1-4, with 7 bases identical to TRBD1. Germline V CDR1 and CDR2: SGHRS, YFSETQ. This CDR3 has 15 amino acids. J lost 8 bases, V lost 0 bases, and 7 bases had no gene match.